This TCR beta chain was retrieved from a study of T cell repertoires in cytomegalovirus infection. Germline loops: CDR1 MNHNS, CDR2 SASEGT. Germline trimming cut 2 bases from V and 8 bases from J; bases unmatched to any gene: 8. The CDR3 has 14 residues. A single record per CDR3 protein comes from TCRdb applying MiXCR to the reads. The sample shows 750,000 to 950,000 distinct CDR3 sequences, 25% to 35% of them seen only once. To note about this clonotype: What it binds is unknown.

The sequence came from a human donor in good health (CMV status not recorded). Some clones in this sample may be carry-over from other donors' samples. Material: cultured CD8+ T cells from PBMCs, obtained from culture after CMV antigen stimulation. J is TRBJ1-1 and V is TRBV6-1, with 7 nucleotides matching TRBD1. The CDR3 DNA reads TGTGCCAGCAGTGAATTTCGAGGGGGCGAAGAAGCTTTCTTT. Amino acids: CASSEFRGGEEAFF.